The entry that follows covers one T cell receptor (beta chain) sequence. The data originate from a study of blood T cell repertoires in COVID-19. Study-level information: The origin of the acute and convalescent COVID-19 samples was the United States, Italy and Spain. T cells, B-cell-depleted T cells, or PBMCs provided the cDNA or gDNA that served as material.

J was trimmed by 4 bases and V by 4 bases; bases with no gene match: 6. The germline V gene has CDR1 SEHNR and CDR2 FQNEAQ (reference sequence). The CDR3 contains 16 residues. Per the study methods: Amplification with reference gene primers provided the estimates of nucleated cell counts. Sequencing was performed with immunoSEQ multiplex PCR; in TCRdb, only in-frame clones are kept and a portion is missing. V and J calls and clone size are as listed in that table; D and trimming were resolved from the DNA. The profile shows roughly 83,000 clones, approximately 86% of them singletons. The chain links TRBV7-9 to TRBJ2-3; 12 nucleotides agree with TRBD2. The source material was peripheral blood. The receptor comes from a man at least 80 years old with active or convalescent COVID-19. The CDR3 is CASSSVTSGGSDTQYF. The DNA for the CDR3 is TGTGCCAGCAGCTCCGTGACTAGCGGGGGATCAGATACGCAGTATTTT.